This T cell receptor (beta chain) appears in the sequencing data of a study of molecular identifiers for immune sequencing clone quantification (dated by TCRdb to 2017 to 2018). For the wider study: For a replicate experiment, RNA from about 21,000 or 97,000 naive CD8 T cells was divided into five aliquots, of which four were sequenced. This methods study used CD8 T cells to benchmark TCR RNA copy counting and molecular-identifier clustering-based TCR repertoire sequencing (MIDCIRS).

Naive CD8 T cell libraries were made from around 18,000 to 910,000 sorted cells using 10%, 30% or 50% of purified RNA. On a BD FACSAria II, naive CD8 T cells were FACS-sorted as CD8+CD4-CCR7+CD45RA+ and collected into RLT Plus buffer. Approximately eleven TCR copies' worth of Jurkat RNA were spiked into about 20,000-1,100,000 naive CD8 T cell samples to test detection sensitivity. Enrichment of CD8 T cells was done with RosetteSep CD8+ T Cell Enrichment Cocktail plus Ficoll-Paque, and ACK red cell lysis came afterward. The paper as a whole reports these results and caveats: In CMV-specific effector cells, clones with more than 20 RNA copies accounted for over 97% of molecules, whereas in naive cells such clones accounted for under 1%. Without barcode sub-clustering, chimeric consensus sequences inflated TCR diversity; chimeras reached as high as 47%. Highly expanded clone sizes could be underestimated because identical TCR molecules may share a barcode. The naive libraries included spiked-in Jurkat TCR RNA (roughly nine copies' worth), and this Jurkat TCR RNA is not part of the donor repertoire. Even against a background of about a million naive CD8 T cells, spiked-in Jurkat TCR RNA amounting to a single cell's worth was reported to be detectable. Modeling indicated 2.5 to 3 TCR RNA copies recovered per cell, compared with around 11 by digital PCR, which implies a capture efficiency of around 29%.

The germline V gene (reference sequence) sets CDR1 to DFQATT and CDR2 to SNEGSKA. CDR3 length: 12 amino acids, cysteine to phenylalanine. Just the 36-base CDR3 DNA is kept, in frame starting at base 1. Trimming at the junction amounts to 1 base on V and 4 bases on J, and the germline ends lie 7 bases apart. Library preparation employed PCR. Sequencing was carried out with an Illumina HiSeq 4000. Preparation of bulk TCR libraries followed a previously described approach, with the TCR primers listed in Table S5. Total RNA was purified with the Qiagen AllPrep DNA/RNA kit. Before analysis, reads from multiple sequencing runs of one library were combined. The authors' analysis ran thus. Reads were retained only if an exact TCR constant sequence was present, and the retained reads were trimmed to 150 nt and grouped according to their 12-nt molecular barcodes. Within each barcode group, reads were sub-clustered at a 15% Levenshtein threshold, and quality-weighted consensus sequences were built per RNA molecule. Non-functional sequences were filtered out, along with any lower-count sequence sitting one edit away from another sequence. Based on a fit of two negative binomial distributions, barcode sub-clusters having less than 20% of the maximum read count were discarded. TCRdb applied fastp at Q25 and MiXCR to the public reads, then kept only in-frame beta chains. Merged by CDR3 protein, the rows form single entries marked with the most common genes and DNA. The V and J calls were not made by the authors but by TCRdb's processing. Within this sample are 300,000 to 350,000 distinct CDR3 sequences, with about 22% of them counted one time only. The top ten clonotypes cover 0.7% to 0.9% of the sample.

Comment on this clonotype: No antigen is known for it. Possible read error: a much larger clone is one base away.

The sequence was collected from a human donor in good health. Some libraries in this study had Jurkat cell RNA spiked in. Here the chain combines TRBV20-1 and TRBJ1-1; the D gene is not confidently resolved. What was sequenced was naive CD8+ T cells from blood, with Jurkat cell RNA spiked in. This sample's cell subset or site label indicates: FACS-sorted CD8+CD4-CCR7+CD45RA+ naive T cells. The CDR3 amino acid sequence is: CSARGQGTEAFF. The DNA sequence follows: TGCAGTGCTAGAGGTCAAGGCACTGAAGCTTTCTTT.